These 13 T cell receptor beta chains came from one sample sequenced in a study of vaccination and CD4 T cells after COVID-19. Documented treatment: roughly 10-day PBMC culture with coronavirus spike peptide pools or control peptides (ViraFEST assay). These CD4+ T cells came from an unexposed donor, sampled before the COVID-19 pandemic (2011-2018). These TCRs' antigens remain unknown. The assay that was used to sequence DNA from cultured CD4+ T cells was the Oncomine TCR Beta short-read assay. Once CD4+ T cells had been cultured, genomic DNA was extracted from them. Each CDR3 protein gets one entry after TCRdb re-called the PCR reads with MiXCR. This table has approximately 9,000 distinct CDR3 sequences, roughly 40% appearing once. Material for sequencing was CD4+ T cells from blood, cultured in vitro. The receptors were gathered from a human donor in good health.

This clonotype appeared a few times. The chain combines TRBV20-1 with TRBJ1-4, with D hard to call. V was pared by 0 bases and J by 5 bases, with 4 bases between. Germline CDR1 is DFQATT and CDR2 is SNEGSKA (reference sequence). The length of the CDR3 is 12 residues. This CDR3 is CSAREVNEKLFF. CDR3 nucleotides: TGCAGTGCTAGAGAGGTCAATGAAAAACTGTTTTTT.

The sample holds a few counts of this clonotype. The chain couples TRBV20-1 to TRBJ2-3; 8 nucleotides match TRBD2. This CDR3 is 17 amino acids long. V gave up 0 bases and J gave up 4 bases; unmatched junction bases: 12. From germline, CDR1 is DFQATT and CDR2 SNEGSKA (reference sequence). The CDR3 loop is CSARDLKSGSQPDTQYF. CDR3 DNA: TGCAGTGCTAGAGATCTCAAGAGCGGGAGTCAACCAGATACGCAGTATTTT.

J is TRBJ2-7 and V is TRBV18; 9 nucleotides agree with TRBD2. Germline V CDR1 and CDR2: KGHSH, LQKENI. The ends lost 3 bases at V and 7 bases at J; junction bases unmatched: 7. The CDR3 is made up of 14 amino acids. CDR3 DNA: TGTGCCAGCTCACCGGCTAGCGGGATTGGTGAGCAGTACTTC. As protein: CASSPASGIGEQYF.

The chain couples TRBV21-1 to TRBJ2-5; the table calls TRBD1, which could not be checked here. TRBV21-1 is marked as a pseudogene. The CDR3 totals 15 residues. The CDR3 DNA is TGTGCCAGCAGCAAAAAGGAGGACAGAAAAGAGACCCAGTACTTC. Translation gives CASSKKEDRKETQYF.

The V call is TRBV20-1, the J call TRBJ2-7; 8 bases align to TRBD2. The germline V gene has CDR1 DFQATT and CDR2 SNEGSKA (reference sequence). CDR3 length equals 14 residues. The V segment lost 1 base and the J segment 5 bases; nucleotides outside the gene matches: 7. In nucleotides, the CDR3 is TGCAGTGCTAGAGGTATAAGCGGGAGCAACGAGCAGTACTTC. Its translation: CSARGISGSNEQYF.

CDR3 bases: TGCGCCAGCAGCTCTGAGGGGTGGAATTCACCCCTCCACTTT. This translates into CASSSEGWNSPLHF. V is TRBV5-1 and J is TRBJ1-6; D is possibly TRBD1 (5 bases). Trimming left V 3 bases short and J 7 bases short, with 11 bases between. This CDR3 is 14 amino acids long. Germline CDR1 SGHRS, CDR2 YFSETQ.

This clonotype was recorded a few times. The J gene is TRBJ1-4, the V gene TRBV7-9; D possibly corresponds to TRBD1 (6 bases). Deletions cut 4 bases from V and 10 bases from J, with 16 bases between. CDR3 size: 14 residues. CDR1 SEHNR and CDR2 FQNEAQ come from the germline V gene (reference sequence). The CDR3: CASSSNRESGKLFF. CDR3 coding DNA: TGTGCCAGCAGCTCGAACAGGGAGTCGGGAAAACTGTTTTTT. Supplemented by reference TRBV7-9 and TRBJ1-4, the full variable domain reads DTGVSQNPRHKITKRGQNVTFRCDPISEHNRLYWYRQTLGQGPEFLTYFQNEAQLEKSRLLSDRFSAERPKGSFSTLEIQRTEQGDSAMYLCASSSNRESGKLFFGSGTQLSVL.

The V and J genes are TRBV5-1 and TRBJ2-7; TRBD1 matches at 9 bases. Germline lookup yields CDR1 SGHRS and CDR2 YFSETQ. Trimming at V came to 1 base and at J to 4 bases, leaving 3 bases not matched to a gene. The CDR3 is 14 residues long. Written as DNA, the CDR3 is TGCGCCAGCAGCTTGCCAGGACAGGGGTACGAGCAGTACTTC. It codes for CASSLPGQGYEQYF.

This clonotype was detected a few times. The chain recombines TRBV20-1 with TRBJ2-5; TRBD2 matches at 11 bases. Per germline, CDR1 DFQATT and CDR2 SNEGSKA (reference sequence). Trimming cost V 1 base and J 4 bases; bases outside gene matches: 8. The CDR3 length is 16 residues. The CDR3: CSARVFSGRAGETQYF. CDR3 DNA sequence: TGCAGTGCTAGAGTCTTTAGCGGGAGGGCCGGAGAGACCCAGTACTTC.

By its share, this clonotype is large. The DNA of the CDR3 is TGCAGTGCTAGGAACTACCTCGGCAATCAGCCCCAGCATTTT. This gives the protein CSARNYLGNQPQHF. J is TRBJ1-5 and V is TRBV20-1; no firm D call. Trimming cost V 3 bases and J 2 bases, with 11 bases left between them. Looked up from germline, CDR1 is DFQATT and CDR2 is SNEGSKA (reference sequence). This CDR3 spans 14 amino acids.

This clonotype was detected only a few times. The V call is TRBV12-5, the J call TRBJ1-6; D is uncertain. Per germline, CDR1 LGHNT and CDR2 FRNRAP. The CDR3 has 13 residues. With 7 bases removed from V and 1 base from J, the gap between germline ends came to 5 bases. CDR3 nucleotides: TGTGCTAGTGCCCTTTCCTATAATTCACCCCTCCACTTT. Translation gives CASALSYNSPLHF.

This sequence joins TRBV5-1 and TRBJ1-5; 8 nucleotides agree with TRBD1. This CDR3 spans 14 amino acids. CDR1 is SGHRS and CDR2 is YFSETQ in the germline V gene. V lost 0 bases to trimming and J lost 4 bases; unmatched junction nucleotides: 0. The CDR3 DNA reads TGCGCCAGCAGCTTGGGGACAGGGAATCAGCCCCAGCATTTT. Protein product: CASSLGTGNQPQHF. The complete variable domain, with remaining parts taken from reference TRBV5-1 and TRBJ1-5, reads KAGVTQTPRYLIKTRGQQVTLSCSPISGHRSVSWYQQTPGQGLQFLFEYFSETQRNKGNFPGRFSGRQFSNSRSEMNVSTLELGDSALYLCASSLGTGNQPQHFGDGTRLSIL.

This clonotype appeared a single time. The genes are TRBV19 and TRBJ2-7; D is undetermined. Trimming shortened V by 6 bases and J by 0 bases, and 12 bases separated the two germline ends. The CDR3 covers 14 residues. The germline V gene encodes CDR1 LNHDA and CDR2 SQIVND (reference sequence). The CDR3 is CASSIAASSYEQYF. The CDR3 DNA reads as TGTGCCAGTAGCATCGCGGCCAGCTCCTACGAGCAGTACTTC. Filled out from reference TRBV19 and TRBJ2-7, the complete variable domain reads DGGITQSPKYLFRKEGQNVTLSCEQNLNHDAMYWYRQDPGQGLRLIYYSQIVNDFQKGDIAEGYSVSREKKESFPLTVTSAQKNPTAFYLCASSIAASSYEQYFGPGTRLTVT.